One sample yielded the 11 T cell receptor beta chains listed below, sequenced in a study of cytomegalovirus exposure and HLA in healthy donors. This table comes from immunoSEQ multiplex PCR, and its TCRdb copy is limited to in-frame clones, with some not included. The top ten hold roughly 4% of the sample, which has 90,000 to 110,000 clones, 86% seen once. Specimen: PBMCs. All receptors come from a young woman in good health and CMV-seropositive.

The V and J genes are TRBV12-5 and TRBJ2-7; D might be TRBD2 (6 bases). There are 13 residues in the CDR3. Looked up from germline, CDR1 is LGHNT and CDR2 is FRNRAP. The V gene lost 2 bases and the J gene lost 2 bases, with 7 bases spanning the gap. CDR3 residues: CASGLSGAYEQYF. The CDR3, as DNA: TGTGCTAGTGGTTTGTCGGGGGCCTACGAGCAGTACTTC.

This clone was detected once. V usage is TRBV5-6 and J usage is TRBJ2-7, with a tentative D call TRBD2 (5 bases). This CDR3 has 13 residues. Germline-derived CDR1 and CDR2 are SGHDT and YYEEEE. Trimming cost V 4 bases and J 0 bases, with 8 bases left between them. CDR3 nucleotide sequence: TGTGCCAGCAGCGCCGGGATCTCCTACGAGCAGTACTTC. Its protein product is CASSAGISYEQYF.

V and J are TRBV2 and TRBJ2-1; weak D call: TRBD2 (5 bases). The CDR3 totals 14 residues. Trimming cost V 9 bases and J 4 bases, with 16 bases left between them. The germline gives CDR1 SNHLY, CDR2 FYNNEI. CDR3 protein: CASLPDSFYNEQFF. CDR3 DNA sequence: TGTGCCAGTCTCCCGGACTCCTTTTACAATGAGCAGTTCTTC.

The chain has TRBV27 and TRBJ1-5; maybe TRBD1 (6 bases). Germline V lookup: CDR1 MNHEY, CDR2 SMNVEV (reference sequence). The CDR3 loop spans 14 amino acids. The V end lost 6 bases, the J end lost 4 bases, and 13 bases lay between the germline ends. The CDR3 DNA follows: TGTGCCAGCAGAGAGGACAGCCGGAATCAGCCCCAGCATTTT. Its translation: CASREDSRNQPQHF.

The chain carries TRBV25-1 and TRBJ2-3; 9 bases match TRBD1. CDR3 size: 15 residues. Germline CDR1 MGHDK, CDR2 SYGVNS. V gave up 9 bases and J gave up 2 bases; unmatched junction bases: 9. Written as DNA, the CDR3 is TGTGCCAGTAAGACAGGGGGGGAATTCACAGATACGCAGTATTTT. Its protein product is CASKTGGEFTDTQYF.

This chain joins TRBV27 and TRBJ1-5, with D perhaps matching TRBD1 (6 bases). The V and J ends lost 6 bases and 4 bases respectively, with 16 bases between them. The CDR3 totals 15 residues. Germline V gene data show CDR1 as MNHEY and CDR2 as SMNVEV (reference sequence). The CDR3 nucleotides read TGTGCCAGCAGCCAGACGTGGACAGTTAATCAGCCCCAGCATTTT. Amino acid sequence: CASSQTWTVNQPQHF.

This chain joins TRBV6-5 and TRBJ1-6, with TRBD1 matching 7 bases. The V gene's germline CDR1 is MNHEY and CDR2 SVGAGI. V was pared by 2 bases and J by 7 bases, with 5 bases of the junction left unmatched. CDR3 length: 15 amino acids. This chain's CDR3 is CASSYIGTANSPLHF. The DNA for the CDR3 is TGTGCCAGCAGTTACATCGGGACAGCAAATTCACCCCTCCACTTT.

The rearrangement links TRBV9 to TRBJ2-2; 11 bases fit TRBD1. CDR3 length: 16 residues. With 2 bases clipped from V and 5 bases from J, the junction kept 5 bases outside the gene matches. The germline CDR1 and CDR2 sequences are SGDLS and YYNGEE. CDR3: CASSVSGTGGTGELFF. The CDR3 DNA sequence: TGTGCCAGCAGCGTTTCCGGGACAGGGGGAACCGGGGAGCTGTTTTTT. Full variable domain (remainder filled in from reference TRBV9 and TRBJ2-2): DSGVTQTPKHLITATGQRVTLRCSPRSGDLSVYWYQQSLDQGLQFLIQYYNGEERAKGNILERFSAQQFPDLHSELNLSSLELGDSALYFCASSVSGTGGTGELFFGEGSRLTVL.

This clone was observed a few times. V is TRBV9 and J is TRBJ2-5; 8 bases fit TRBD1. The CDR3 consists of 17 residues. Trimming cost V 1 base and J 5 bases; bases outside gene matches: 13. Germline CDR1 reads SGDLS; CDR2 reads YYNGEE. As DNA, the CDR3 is TGTGCCAGCAGCGTAAATCCCCAGGGGGCGGTGTATGAGACCCAGTACTTC. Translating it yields CASSVNPQGAVYETQYF.

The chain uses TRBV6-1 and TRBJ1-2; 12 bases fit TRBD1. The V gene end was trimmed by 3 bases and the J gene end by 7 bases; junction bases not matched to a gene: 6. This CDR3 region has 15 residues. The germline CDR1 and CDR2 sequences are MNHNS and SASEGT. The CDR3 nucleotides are TGTGCCAGCAGTGACACCGGGACAGGGGGCTTTGGCTACACCTTC. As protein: CASSDTGTGGFGYTF.

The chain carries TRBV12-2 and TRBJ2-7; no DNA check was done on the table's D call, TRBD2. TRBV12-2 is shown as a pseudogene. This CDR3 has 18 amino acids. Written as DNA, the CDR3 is TGTGCAAGTCGCTTGCTACCCAACGAACTAGCGGGATCCTACGAGCAGTACTTC. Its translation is CASRLLPNELAGSYEQYF.